This T cell receptor beta chain was sequenced for a study of T cell responses to AZD1222 COVID-19 vaccine. Study details: Second doses were pooled across both intervals (about 4 or about 12 weeks).

Assay: immunoSEQ multiplex PCR; the TCRdb copy retains only in-frame clones and omits some. In the table there are around 120,000 clones, 70% to 90% of which are singletons. This clone was counted between two and nine times. Trimming removed 5 bases at V and 5 bases at J, with 12 bases between. The CDR3 extends over 13 amino acids. Germline CDR1 reads PRHDT; CDR2 reads FYEKMQ (reference sequence). This TCR derives from an adult in good health. The rearrangement joins TRBV13 to TRBJ1-2; D not resolved. The sample was peripheral blood, taken on day 0 of AZD1222 vaccination. The CDR3, as DNA: TGTGCCAGCAGCCCCCTGGGCGTGTATGGCTACACCTTC. Translated, it gives CASSPLGVYGYTF.